This TCR beta chain appears in the sequencing data of a study of regulatory T cells in long-lasting Graves disease. The time point here: newly diagnosed GD, antithyroid drugs for less than 3 months. Extracted RNA from PBMCs served as the source of the TCR library. In its sample, this clonotype was seen a few times. Arm-PCR of CDR3 regions with iRepertoire HTBI primers generated TCR beta libraries. TCRdb used MiXCR to reprocess the multiplex PCR reads, holding one entry per CDR3 protein. This sample has roughly 420,000 distinct CDR3 sequences, with about a sixth found just once. The CDR3 is 18 residues long. Looked up from germline, CDR1 is SGDLS and CDR2 is YYNGEE. J was trimmed by 0 bases and V by 2 bases; bases with no gene match: 8. This sample was shared with a second study, whose subject was T cells in Graves' hyperthyroidism and ophthalmopathy.

The input for sequencing was peripheral blood mononuclear cells (PBMCs), taken at new diagnosis, from a patient treated with antithyroid drugs. This rearrangement joins TRBV9 to TRBJ2-1; 10 bases align to TRBD1. The origin of this receptor is a woman between 25 and 40 years old with Graves disease. For the CDR3, the DNA is TGTGCCAGCAGCGTGGGACCGGGACAGGGGAGCTCCTACAATGAGCAGTTCTTC. Its protein is CASSVGPGQGSSYNEQFF.